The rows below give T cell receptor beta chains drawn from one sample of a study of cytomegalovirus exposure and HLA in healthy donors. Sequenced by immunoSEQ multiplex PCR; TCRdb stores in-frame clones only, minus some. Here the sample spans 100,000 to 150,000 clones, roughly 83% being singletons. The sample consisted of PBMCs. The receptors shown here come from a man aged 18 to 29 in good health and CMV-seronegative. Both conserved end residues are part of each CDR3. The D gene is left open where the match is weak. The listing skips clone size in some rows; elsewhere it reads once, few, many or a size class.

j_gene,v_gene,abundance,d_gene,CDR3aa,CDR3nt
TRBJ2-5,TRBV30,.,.,CAWSAPPMRPTFLETQYF,TGTGCCTGGAGTGCCCCCCCAATGCGTCCAACCTTCTTAGAGACCCAGTACTTC
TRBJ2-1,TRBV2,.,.,CASTQRAGAYNEQFF,TGTGCCAGCACCCAGCGGGCTGGTGCCTACAATGAGCAGTTCTTC
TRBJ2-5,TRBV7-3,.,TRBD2,CASSSVGRETQYF,TGTGCCAGCAGCTCGGTCGGGAGGGAGACCCAGTACTTC
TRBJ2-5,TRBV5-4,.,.,CASSWGSQETQYF,TGTGCCAGCAGCTGGGGCTCTCAAGAGACCCAGTACTTC
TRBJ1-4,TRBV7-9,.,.,CASSLAQGTNEKLFF,TGTGCCAGCAGCTTAGCCCAGGGGACTAATGAAAAACTGTTTTTT
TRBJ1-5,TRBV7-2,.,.,CASSLGSGADQPQHF,TGTGCCAGCAGCCTCGGGTCTGGGGCCGATCAGCCCCAGCATTTT
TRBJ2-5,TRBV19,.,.,CASSVGGRGPETQYF,TGTGCCAGTAGTGTAGGGGGGAGGGGACCAGAGACCCAGTACTTC
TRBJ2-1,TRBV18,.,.,CASSPNQRDEQFF,TGTGCCAGCTCACCAAACCAGAGGGATGAGCAGTTCTTC
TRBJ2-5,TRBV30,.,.,CAWSRLAETQYF,TGTGCCTGGAGTCGACTGGCGGAGACCCAGTACTTC
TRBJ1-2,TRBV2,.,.,CASSETGANYGYTF,TGTGCCAGCAGTGAAACAGGAGCTAACTATGGCTACACCTTC
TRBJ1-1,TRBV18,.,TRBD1,CASSSFGQGASEAFF,TGTGCCAGCTCATCATTCGGACAGGGGGCATCTGAAGCTTTCTTT
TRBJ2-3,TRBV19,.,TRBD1,CASKPGQGFTDTQYF,TGTGCCAGTAAGCCGGGACAGGGATTCACAGATACGCAGTATTTT
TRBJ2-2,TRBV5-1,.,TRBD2,CASSAGTSGRNTGELFF,TGCGCCAGCAGCGCCGGGACTAGCGGGAGAAACACCGGGGAGCTGTTTTTT
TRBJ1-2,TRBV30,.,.,CAWRGGDGYTF,TGTGCCTGGAGGGGGGGTGATGGCTACACCTTC
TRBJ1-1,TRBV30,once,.,CAWRFGRSEAFF,TGTGCCTGGAGATTTGGTAGGAGTGAAGCTTTCTTT
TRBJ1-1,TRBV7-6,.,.,CASSLTGLENTEAFF,TGTGCCAGCAGCTTAACTGGTCTTGAGAACACTGAAGCTTTCTTT
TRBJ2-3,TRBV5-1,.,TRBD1,CASSPDRSTDTQYF,TGCGCCAGCAGCCCGGACAGGTCTACAGATACGCAGTATTTT
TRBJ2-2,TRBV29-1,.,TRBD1,CSVGKGGSGELFF,TGCAGCGTTGGGAAAGGGGGCTCCGGGGAGCTGTTTTTT
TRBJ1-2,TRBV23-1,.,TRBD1,CASSQSGDRRFVYGYTF,TGCGCCAGCAGTCAATCTGGGGACAGAAGGTTCGTCTATGGCTACACCTTC
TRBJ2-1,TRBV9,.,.,CASSDGAGPIDSYNEQFF,TGTGCCAGCAGCGATGGGGCTGGCCCCATAGACTCCTACAATGAGCAGTTCTTC
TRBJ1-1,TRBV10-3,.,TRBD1,CAISESRGRTEAFF,TGTGCCATCAGTGAGTCAAGGGGGCGGACTGAAGCTTTCTTT
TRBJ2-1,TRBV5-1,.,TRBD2,CASSSQLAGLGNEQFF,TGCGCCAGCAGCTCCCAACTAGCGGGGCTAGGGAATGAGCAGTTCTTC
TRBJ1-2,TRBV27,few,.,CASSQMRAPNYGYTF,TGTGCCAGCAGTCAAATGAGAGCCCCTAACTATGGCTACACCTTC
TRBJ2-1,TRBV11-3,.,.,CASSSELARDEQFF,TGTGCCAGCAGCTCAGAACTAGCTCGGGATGAGCAGTTCTTC
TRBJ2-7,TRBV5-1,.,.,CASSGTGLGGVEQYF,TGCGCCAGCAGCGGTACGGGACTGGGTGGGGTCGAGCAGTACTTC
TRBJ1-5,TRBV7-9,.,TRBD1,CASSLGQGVDQPQHF,TGTGCCAGCAGCTTAGGGCAGGGGGTCGATCAGCCCCAGCATTTT
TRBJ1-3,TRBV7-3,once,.,CASSLGSGSGNTIYF,TGTGCCAGCAGCCTTGGGTCCGGGAGTGGAAACACCATATATTTT
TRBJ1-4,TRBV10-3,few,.,CAISEQGGTEKLFF,TGTGCCATCAGTGAGCAGGGTGGAACAGAAAAACTGTTTTTT
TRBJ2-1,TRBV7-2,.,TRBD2,CASSESGRRSNEQFF,TGTGCCAGCAGCGAGAGCGGGAGGCGATCCAATGAGCAGTTCTTC
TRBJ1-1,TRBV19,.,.,CASSIVAGNSEAFF,TGTGCCAGTAGTATAGTTGCCGGGAACTCTGAAGCTTTCTTT
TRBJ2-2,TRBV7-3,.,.,CASSLVIRGELFF,TGTGCCAGCAGCTTAGTTATCCGCGGGGAGCTGTTTTTT
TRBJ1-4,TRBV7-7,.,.,CASSLPKKRGLTNEKLFF,TGTGCTAGCAGCTTACCAAAAAAACGCGGGTTAACTAATGAAAAACTGTTTTTT
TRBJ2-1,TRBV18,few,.,CASSPSGHRSYNEQFF,TGTGCCAGCTCACCATCGGGACACCGGTCCTACAATGAGCAGTTCTTC
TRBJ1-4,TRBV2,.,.,CASSEGWGRTNEKLFF,TGTGCCAGCAGTGAAGGTTGGGGGCGGACTAATGAAAAACTGTTTTTT
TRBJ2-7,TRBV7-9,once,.,CASSLAGTSYRQYF,TGTGCCAGCAGCCTCGCCGGGACTTCCTATCGGCAGTACTTC